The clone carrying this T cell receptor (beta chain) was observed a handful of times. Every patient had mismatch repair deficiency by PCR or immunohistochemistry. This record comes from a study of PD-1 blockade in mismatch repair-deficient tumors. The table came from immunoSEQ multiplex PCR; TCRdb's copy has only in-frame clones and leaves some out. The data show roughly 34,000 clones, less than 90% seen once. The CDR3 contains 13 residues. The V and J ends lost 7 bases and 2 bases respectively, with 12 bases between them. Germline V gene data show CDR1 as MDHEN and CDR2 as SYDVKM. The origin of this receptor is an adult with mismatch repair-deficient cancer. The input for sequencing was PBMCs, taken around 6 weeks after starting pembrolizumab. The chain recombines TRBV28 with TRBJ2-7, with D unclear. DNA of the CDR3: TGTGCCAGCACCCAGACAACAGCCTACGAGCAGTACTTC. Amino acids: CASTQTTAYEQYF.